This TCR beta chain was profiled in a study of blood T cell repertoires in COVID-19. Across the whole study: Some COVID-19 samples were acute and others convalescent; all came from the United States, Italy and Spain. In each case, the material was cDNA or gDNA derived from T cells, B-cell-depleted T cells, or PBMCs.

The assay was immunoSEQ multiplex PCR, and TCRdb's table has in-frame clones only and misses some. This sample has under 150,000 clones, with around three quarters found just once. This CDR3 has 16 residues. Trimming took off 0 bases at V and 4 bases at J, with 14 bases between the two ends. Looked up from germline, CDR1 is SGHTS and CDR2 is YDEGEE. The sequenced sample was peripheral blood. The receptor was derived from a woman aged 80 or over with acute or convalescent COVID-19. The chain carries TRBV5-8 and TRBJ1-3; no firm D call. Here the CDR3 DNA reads TGTGCCAGCAGCTTGGTAAGGGAGTCCAGAGGAAACACCATATATTTT. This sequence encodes CASSLVRESRGNTIYF.